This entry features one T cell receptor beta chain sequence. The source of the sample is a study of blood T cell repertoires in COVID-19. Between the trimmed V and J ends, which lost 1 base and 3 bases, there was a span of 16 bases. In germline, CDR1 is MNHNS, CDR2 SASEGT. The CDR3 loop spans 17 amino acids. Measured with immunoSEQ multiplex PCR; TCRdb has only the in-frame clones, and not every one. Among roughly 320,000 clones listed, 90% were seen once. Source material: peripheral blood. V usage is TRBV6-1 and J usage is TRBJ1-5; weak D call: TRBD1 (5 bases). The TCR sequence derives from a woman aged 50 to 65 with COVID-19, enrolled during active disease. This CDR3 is CASSEGRLTVTNQPQHF. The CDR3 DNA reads TGTGCCAGCAGTGAAGGACGATTGACAGTTACCAATCAGCCCCAGCATTTT.